Below are 19 T cell receptor beta chains sequenced from a single sample in a study of cytomegalovirus exposure and HLA in healthy donors. The PCR employed 60 Vbeta primers together with 13 Jbeta primers. The table came from immunoSEQ multiplex PCR; TCRdb's copy has only in-frame clones and leaves some out. The sample yields over 150,000 clones, approximately 82% seen once. The sequencing input was PBMCs. Every receptor here comes from a girl aged 2-10 years in good health and CMV-seropositive.

The rearrangement uses TRBV11-3 and TRBJ2-5; maybe TRBD1 (6 bases). The CDR3 has 15 amino acids. Germline assignment: CDR1 SGHNT and CDR2 YENEEA. Trimming pared 4 bases from V and 0 bases from J, leaving 12 bases between. CDR3 residues: CASSSTGNDQETQYF. CDR3 sequence (DNA): TGTGCCAGCAGCTCGACAGGAAACGACCAAGAGACCCAGTACTTC.

In DNA, the CDR3 is TGTGCCAGCAGCGTAGCTAAGGCGTGGGACACTAGCACAGATACGCAGTATTTT. Its translation: CASSVAKAWDTSTDTQYF. This rearrangement joins TRBV9 to TRBJ2-3, with a weak D call TRBD1 (6 bases). Germline assignment: CDR1 SGDLS and CDR2 YYNGEE. With 0 bases removed from V and 0 bases from J, the gap between germline ends came to 17 bases. This CDR3 is built from 18 residues.

The chain employs TRBV5-1 and TRBJ2-3; D ambiguous. Germline CDR1 SGHRS, CDR2 YFSETQ. The CDR3 totals 11 residues. Trimming cost V 8 bases and J 3 bases, with 7 bases left between them. The CDR3 sequence: CASSFTDTQYF. The CDR3 nucleotides read TGCGCCAGTTCTTTTACAGATACGCAGTATTTT.

This chain joins TRBV5-1 and TRBJ1-6, with TRBD1 identical over 8 bases. This CDR3 spans 16 amino acids. CDR1 is SGHRS and CDR2 is YFSETQ in the germline V gene. V was clipped by 4 bases and J by 7 bases; unmatched bases: 10. CDR3 in DNA: TGCGCCAGCAGCAATAACGGACAGGGAGTCAATTCACCCCTCCACTTT. Its translation is CASSNNGQGVNSPLHF.

This clone turned up a few times. The CDR3 nucleotides read TGTGCCAGCAGCCTCAACACCGGGGAGCTGTTTTTT. Amino acid sequence: CASSLNTGELFF. The chain carries TRBV7-8 and TRBJ2-2; no firm D call. V was shortened by 5 bases and J by 2 bases, with 3 bases between the two germline ends. The V gene's germline CDR1 is SGHVS and CDR2 FQNEAQ. CDR3 length: 12 amino acids.

This chain connects TRBV28 to TRBJ1-2; unclear D gene. Deletions cut 6 bases from V and 7 bases from J, with 6 bases between. This CDR3 has 10 amino acids. The germline V gene has CDR1 MDHEN and CDR2 SYDVKM. The CDR3 reads CASSRGGYTF. For the CDR3, the DNA is TGTGCCAGCAGCCGAGGTGGCTACACCTTC.

The J gene is TRBJ2-1, the V gene TRBV25-1; 9 bases agree with TRBD2. The CDR3 totals 14 residues. Germline assignment: CDR1 MGHDK and CDR2 SYGVNS. V was pared by 6 bases and J by 9 bases, with 9 bases of the junction left unmatched. The CDR3 is CASSGAGGYGEQFF. CDR3 nucleotides: TGTGCCAGCAGCGGAGCGGGAGGATACGGTGAGCAGTTCTTC.

The chain links TRBV28 to TRBJ1-5, with D possibly TRBD1 on 6 matching bases. Trimming took off 5 bases at V and 5 bases at J, with 19 bases between the two ends. Per the germline V gene, CDR1 is MDHEN and CDR2 is SYDVKM. This CDR3 contains 16 residues. In DNA, the CDR3 is TGTGCCAGCAGTCCCCCCAGGGGCAGGGGTGATCAGCCCCAGCATTTT. It yields the protein CASSPPRGRGDQPQHF.

The chain couples TRBV30 to TRBJ2-1; D possibly corresponds to TRBD2 (6 bases). The germline V gene encodes CDR1 GTSNPN and CDR2 SVGIG (reference sequence). The CDR3 has 14 residues. Trimming cost V 0 bases and J 4 bases, with 10 bases left between them. CDR3 bases: TGTGCCTGGAGTGTACTAGCCCATTACAATGAGCAGTTCTTC. Protein product: CAWSVLAHYNEQFF.

This clone was counted a single time. The chain employs TRBV6-1 and TRBJ2-2, with 10 positions matching TRBD1. The CDR3 contains 15 residues. V dropped 5 bases and J dropped 7; count of bases not matched to a gene: 7. Germline values: CDR1 MNHNS, CDR2 SASEGT. This chain's CDR3 is CASSSPGTGVGELFF. CDR3 nucleotide sequence: TGTGCCAGCAGTTCCCCCGGGACAGGGGTCGGGGAGCTGTTTTTT.

The table lists this clone with a few counts. This chain uses TRBV21-1 with TRBJ1-4; the table's D call, TRBD1, was not checked against the DNA. TRBV21-1 has pseudogene status. The CDR3 extends over 12 amino acids. CDR3 region: CARQGTNEKLFF. The CDR3 coding sequence is TGTGCCAGACAGGGGACTAATGAAAAACTGTTTTTT.

The CDR3 DNA reads TGTGCCTGGAGAGGCCGGCGGAGGACCTACGAGCAGTACTTC. It codes for CAWRGRRRTYEQYF. V usage is TRBV30 and J usage is TRBJ2-7; tentatively, D is TRBD2 (5 bases). Germline V gives CDR1 GTSNPN, CDR2 SVGIG (reference sequence). The CDR3 covers 14 residues. V lost 3 bases, J lost 2 bases, and 14 bases lay in between.

The chain links TRBV7-3 to TRBJ1-2, with 9 bases aligning to TRBD1. The CDR3 is 13 residues long. Germline assignment: CDR1 SGHTA and CDR2 FQGTGA. V shed 3 bases, J shed 4 bases, and the junction held 0 bases outside the gene matches. The CDR3 region has the DNA TGTGCCAGCAGCTTGACAGGGGGCTATGGCTACACCTTC. Translation gives CASSLTGGYGYTF.

The CDR3 DNA reads TGTGCCAGTAGTATGGAGGGTAACTCCTACAATGAGCAGTTCTTC. Translated: CASSMEGNSYNEQFF. The chain couples TRBV19 to TRBJ2-1, with D possibly being TRBD2 (6 bases). Trimming shortened V by 3 bases and J by 0 bases, and 9 bases separated the two germline ends. Germline CDR1 is LNHDA and CDR2 is SQIVND (reference sequence). This CDR3 comprises 15 residues.

This clone was seen only once. The J gene is TRBJ1-2, the V gene TRBV30; no clear D. The germline V gene encodes CDR1 GTSNPN and CDR2 SVGIG (reference sequence). This CDR3 contains 13 residues. V was pared by 6 bases and J by 1 base, with 12 bases between. The CDR3 DNA is TGTGCCTGTGGGGAGGGAGGTAACTATGGCTACACCTTC. Translated, it gives CACGEGGNYGYTF. The full variable domain, with the rest looked up from reference TRBV30 and TRBJ1-2, is SQTIHQWPATLVQPVGSPLSLECTVEGTSNPNLYWYRQAAGRGLQLLFYSVGIGQISSEVPQNLSASRPQDRQFILSSKKLLLSDSGFYLCACGEGGNYGYTFGSGTRLTVV.

This clone was detected a few times. The chain combines TRBV2 with TRBJ1-2; no firm D call. The CDR3 length is 11 residues. Per the germline V gene, CDR1 is SNHLY and CDR2 is FYNNEI. The V end lost 8 bases, the J end lost 8 bases, and 12 bases lay between the germline ends. DNA of the CDR3: TGTGCCAGCGGAGGAGGGTACGGCTACACCTTC. It translates to CASGGGYGYTF.

This sequence joins TRBV25-1 and TRBJ1-2; 9 bases fit TRBD1. After removal of 5 bases from V and 4 bases from J, the junction contained 8 bases not matched to a gene. Germline V gene lookup returns CDR1 MGHDK and CDR2 SYGVNS. The CDR3 contains 15 residues. The CDR3 protein is CASSPPGTGSYGYTF. The CDR3, as DNA: TGTGCCAGCAGTCCCCCCGGGACAGGGAGCTATGGCTACACCTTC.

This rearrangement joins TRBV5-1 to TRBJ2-1; tentative D call: TRBD2 (5 bases). The germline V gene encodes CDR1 SGHRS and CDR2 YFSETQ. There are 15 residues in the CDR3. Trimming took off 0 bases at V and 1 base at J, with 8 bases between the two ends. DNA of the CDR3: TGCGCCAGCAGCTTGGGGGAGTATTCCTACAATGAGCAGTTCTTC. It yields the protein CASSLGEYSYNEQFF.

The genes are TRBV30 and TRBJ1-1; maybe TRBD1 (5 bases). V was trimmed by 3 bases and J by 1 base, leaving 6 bases between them. CDR3 length equals 12 residues. The germline V gene encodes CDR1 GTSNPN and CDR2 SVGIG (reference sequence). CDR3 loop: CAWRTANTEAFF. The DNA of the CDR3 is TGTGCCTGGAGGACAGCGAACACTGAAGCTTTCTTT.